This TCR beta chain was sequenced during a study of blood T cell repertoires in COVID-19. At the level of the study: Samples taken during acute and convalescent COVID-19 were collected in the United States, Italy and Spain. Sources were T cells, B-cell-depleted T cells, or PBMCs; the material itself was cDNA or gDNA.

Libraries were prepared by immunoSEQ multiplex PCR; TCRdb keeps only in-frame clonotypes and omits some of them. The table includes some 150,000 clones, 70% to 90% detected once. The CDR3 is made up of 10 amino acids. The germline V and J ends were trimmed by 3 bases and 6 bases, with 5 bases remaining between them. Germline lookup yields CDR1 DFQATT and CDR2 SNEGSKA (reference sequence). The receptor was derived from a man aged 55-75 years who had recovered from COVID-19. Sequenced input: peripheral blood. V usage is TRBV20-1 and J usage is TRBJ1-1; D ambiguous. The CDR3 reads CSASDAEAFF. The CDR3 DNA reads as TGCAGTGCTAGTGACGCTGAAGCTTTCTTT.